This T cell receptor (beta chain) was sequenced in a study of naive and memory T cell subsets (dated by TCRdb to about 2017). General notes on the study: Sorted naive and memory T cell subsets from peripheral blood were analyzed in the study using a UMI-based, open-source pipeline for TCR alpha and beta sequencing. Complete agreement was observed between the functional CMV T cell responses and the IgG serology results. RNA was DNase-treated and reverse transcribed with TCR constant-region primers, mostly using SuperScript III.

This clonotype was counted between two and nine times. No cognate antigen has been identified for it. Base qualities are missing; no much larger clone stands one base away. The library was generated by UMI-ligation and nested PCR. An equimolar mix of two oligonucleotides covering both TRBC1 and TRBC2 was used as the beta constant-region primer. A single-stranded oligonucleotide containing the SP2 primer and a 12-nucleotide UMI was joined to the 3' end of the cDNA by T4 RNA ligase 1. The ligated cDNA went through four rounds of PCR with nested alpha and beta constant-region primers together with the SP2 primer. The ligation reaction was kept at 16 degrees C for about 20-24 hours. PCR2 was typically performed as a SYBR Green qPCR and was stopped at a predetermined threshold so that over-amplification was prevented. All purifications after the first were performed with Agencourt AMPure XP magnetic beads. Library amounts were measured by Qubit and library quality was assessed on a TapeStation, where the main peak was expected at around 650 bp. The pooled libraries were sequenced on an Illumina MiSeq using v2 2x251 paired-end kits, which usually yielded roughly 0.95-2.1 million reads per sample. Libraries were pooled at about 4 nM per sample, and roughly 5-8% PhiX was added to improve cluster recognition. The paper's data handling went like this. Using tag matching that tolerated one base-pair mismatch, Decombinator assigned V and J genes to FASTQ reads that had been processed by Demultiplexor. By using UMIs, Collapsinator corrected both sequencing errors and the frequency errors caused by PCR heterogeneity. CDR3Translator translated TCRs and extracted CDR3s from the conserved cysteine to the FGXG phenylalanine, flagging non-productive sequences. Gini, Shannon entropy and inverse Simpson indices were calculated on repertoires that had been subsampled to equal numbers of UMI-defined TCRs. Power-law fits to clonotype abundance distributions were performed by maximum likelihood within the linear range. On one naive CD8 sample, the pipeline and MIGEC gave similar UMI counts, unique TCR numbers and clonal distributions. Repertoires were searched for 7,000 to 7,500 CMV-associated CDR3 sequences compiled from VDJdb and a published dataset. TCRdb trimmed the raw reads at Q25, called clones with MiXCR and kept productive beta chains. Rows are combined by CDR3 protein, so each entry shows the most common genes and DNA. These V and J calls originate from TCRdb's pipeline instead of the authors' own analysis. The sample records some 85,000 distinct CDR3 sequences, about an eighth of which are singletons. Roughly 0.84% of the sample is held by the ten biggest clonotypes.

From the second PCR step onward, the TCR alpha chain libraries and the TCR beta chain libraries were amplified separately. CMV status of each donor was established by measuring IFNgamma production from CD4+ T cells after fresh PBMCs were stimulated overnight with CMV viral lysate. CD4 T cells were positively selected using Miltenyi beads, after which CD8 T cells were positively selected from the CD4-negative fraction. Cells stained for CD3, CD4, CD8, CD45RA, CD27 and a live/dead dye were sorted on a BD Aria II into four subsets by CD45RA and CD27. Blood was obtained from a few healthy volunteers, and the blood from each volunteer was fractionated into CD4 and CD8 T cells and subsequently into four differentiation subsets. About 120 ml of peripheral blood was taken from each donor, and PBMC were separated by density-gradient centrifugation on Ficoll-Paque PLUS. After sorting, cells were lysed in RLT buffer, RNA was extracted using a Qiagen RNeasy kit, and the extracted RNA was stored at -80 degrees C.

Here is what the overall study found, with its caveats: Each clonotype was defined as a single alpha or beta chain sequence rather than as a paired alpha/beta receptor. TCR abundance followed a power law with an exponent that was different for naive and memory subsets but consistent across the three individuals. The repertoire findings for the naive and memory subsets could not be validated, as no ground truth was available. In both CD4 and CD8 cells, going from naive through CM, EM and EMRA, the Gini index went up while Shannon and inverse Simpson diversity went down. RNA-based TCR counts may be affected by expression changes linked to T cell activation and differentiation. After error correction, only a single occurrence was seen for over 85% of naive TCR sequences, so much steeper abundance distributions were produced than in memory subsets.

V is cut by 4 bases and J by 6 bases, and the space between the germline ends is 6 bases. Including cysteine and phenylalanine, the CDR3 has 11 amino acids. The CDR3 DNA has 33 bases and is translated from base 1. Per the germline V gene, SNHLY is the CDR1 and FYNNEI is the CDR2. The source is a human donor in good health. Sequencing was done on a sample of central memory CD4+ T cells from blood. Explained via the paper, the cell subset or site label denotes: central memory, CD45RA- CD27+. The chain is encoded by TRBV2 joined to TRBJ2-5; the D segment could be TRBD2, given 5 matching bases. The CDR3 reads CASSAGKTQYF. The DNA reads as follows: TGTGCCAGCAGTGCGGGAAAGACCCAGTACTTC.